This T cell receptor beta chain was profiled in a study of regulatory T cells in long-lasting Graves disease. Germline loops: CDR1 MNHNS, CDR2 SASEGT. The CDR3 is made up of 14 amino acids. With 5 bases clipped from V and 0 bases from J, the junction kept 2 bases outside the gene matches. This clonotype was counted between two and nine times. TCR beta libraries were built with iRepertoire HTBI primers and Arm-PCR of CDR3 regions. TCRdb re-derived calls from the multiplex PCR reads in MiXCR, one entry per CDR3 protein. The repertoire holds roughly 500,000 distinct CDR3 sequences, about 13% seen once, with roughly a tenth in the top ten. Time point in this sample: newly diagnosed GD, antithyroid drugs for less than 3 months. The TCR library was made from RNA that had been extracted from PBMCs in TRIzol. The data were also submitted as part of a second study, on T cells in Graves' hyperthyroidism and ophthalmopathy.

V and J are TRBV6-1 and TRBJ2-7; 9 bases are shared with TRBD2. The specimen comprised peripheral blood mononuclear cells (PBMCs), sampled at new diagnosis, from a patient treated with antithyroid drugs. This TCR derives from a man aged 25-45 years with Graves disease. The CDR3 DNA sequence: TGTGCCAGCAGTATAGCGGGGGCCTCCTACGAGCAGTACTTC. Translated: CASSIAGASYEQYF.